This T cell receptor (beta chain) derives from a study of CD8 T cells in Susac syndrome. Random hexamers served to reverse transcribe about 0.5 to 1 ug RNA. immunoSEQ multiplex PCR amplified TCR beta CDR3 across 54 Vbeta, 13 Jbeta. From the immunoSEQ multiplex PCR reads, TCRdb called clonotypes with MiXCR, one entry per CDR3 protein. The sample lists tens of thousands of distinct CDR3 sequences, roughly 91% occurring once. The CDR3 runs 15 residues. Looked up from germline, CDR1 is SEHNR and CDR2 is FQNEAQ (reference sequence). Germline trimming cut 5 bases from V and 0 bases from J; bases unmatched to any gene: 4.

The TCR sequence derives from a human donor with Susac syndrome. The sequencing input was CD4+ T cells from PBMCs. J is TRBJ2-7 and V is TRBV7-9; 10 positions match TRBD1. In DNA form, the CDR3 reads TGTGCCAGCAGCCTTGGACAGGGGGGCTCCTACGAGCAGTACTTC. This codes for CASSLGQGGSYEQYF.